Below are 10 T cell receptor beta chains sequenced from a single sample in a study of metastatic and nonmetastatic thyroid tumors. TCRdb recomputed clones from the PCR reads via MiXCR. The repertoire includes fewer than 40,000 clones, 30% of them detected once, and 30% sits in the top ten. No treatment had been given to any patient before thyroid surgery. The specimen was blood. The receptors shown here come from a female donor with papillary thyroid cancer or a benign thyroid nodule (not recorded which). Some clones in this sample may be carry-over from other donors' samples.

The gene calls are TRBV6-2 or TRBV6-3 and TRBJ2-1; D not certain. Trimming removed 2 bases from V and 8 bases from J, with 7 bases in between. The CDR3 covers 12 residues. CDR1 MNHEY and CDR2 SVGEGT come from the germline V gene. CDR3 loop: CASSYTVHEQFF. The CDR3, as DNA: TGTGCCAGCAGTTACACGGTACATGAGCAGTTCTTC.

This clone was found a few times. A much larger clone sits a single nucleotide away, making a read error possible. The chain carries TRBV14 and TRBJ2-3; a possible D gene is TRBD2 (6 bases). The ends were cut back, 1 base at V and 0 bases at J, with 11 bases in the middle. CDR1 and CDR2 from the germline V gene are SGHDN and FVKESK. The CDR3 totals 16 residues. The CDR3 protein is CASSQGPSVSTDTQYF. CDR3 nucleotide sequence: TGTGCCAGCAGCCAAGGTCCTAGCGTGAGCACAGATACGCAGTATTTT.

Here the CDR3 reads CAWSGLTGIGYTF. In DNA form, the CDR3 reads TGTGCCTGGAGTGGTTTAACAGGAATCGGCTACACCTTC. This chain connects TRBV30 to TRBJ1-2, with D possibly being TRBD1 (5 bases). Germline V gene data show CDR1 as GTSNPN and CDR2 as SVGIG (reference sequence). CDR3 length: 13 amino acids. Trimming took off 1 base at V and 8 bases at J, with 14 bases between the two ends. The full variable domain, its missing parts supplied by reference TRBV30 and TRBJ1-2, is SQTIHQWPATLVQPVGSPLSLECTVEGTSNPNLYWYRQAAGRGLQLLFYSVGIGQISSEVPQNLSASRPQDRQFILSSKKLLLSDSGFYLCAWSGLTGIGYTFGSGTRLTVV.

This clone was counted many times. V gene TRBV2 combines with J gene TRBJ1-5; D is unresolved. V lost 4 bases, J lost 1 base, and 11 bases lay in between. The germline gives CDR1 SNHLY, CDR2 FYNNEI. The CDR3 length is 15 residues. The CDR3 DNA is TGTGCCAGCAGTGTTGGGGTAGGAAGCAATCAGCCCCAGCATTTT. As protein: CASSVGVGSNQPQHF.

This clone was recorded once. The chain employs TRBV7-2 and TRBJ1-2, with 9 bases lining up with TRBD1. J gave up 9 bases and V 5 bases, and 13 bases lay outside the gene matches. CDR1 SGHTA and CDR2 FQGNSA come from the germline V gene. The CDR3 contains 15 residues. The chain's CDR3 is CASSPRDRAPCCYTF. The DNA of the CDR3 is TGTGCCAGCAGCCCTCGGGACAGGGCCCCATGTTGCTACACCTTC.

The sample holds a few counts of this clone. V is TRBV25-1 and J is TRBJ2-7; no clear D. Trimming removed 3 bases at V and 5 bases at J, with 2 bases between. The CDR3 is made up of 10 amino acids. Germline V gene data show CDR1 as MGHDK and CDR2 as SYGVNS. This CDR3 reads CASSENEQYF. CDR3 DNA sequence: TGTGCCAGCAGTGAGAACGAGCAGTACTTC.

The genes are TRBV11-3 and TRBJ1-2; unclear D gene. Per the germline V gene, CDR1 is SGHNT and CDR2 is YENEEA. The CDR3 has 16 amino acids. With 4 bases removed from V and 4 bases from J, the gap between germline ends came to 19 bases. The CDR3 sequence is CASSSQNVGARYGYTF. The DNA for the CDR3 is TGTGCCAGCAGCTCCCAAAATGTAGGAGCCCGCTATGGCTACACCTTC.

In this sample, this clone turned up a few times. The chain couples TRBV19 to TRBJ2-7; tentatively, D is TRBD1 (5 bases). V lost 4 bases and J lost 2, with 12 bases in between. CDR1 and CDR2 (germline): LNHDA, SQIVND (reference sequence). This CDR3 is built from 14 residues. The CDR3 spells CASSRGGTPYEQYF. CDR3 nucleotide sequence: TGTGCCAGTAGTAGGGGCGGAACTCCCTACGAGCAGTACTTC.

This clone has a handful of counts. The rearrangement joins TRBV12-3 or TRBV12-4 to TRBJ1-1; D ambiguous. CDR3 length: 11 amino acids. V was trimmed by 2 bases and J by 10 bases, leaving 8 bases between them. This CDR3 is CASSLSETAFF. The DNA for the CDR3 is TGTGCCAGCAGTTTATCGGAAACAGCTTTCTTT.

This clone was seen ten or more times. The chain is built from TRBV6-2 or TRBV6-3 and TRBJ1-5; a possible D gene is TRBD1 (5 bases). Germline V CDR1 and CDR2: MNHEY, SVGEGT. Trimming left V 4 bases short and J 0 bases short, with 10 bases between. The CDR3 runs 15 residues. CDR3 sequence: CASSSGRYSNQPQHF. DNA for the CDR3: TGTGCCAGCAGTTCAGGGCGATATAGCAATCAGCCCCAGCATTTT.